One T cell receptor beta chain is described in this entry. This CDR3 is missing its conserved last phenylalanine or tryptophan, likely due to a read error. These data come from a study of cytomegalovirus exposure and HLA in healthy donors. PCR involved 60 Vbeta and 13 Jbeta primers. Only in-frame clones appear in the TCRdb table, and some are missing; sequencing was by immunoSEQ multiplex PCR. Here the sample spans 200,000 to 250,000 clones, around three quarters being singletons. The sample was PBMCs. The sequence derives from a man aged 35 to 55 in good health and CMV-seronegative.

The CDR3 loop is CASNSGGLGQPQHC. CDR3 nucleotide sequence: TGTGCCAGCAACTCAGGGGGCTTGGGGCAGCCCCAGCATTGT. The chain links TRBV6-1 to TRBJ1-5; TRBD1 matches at 8 bases. J was trimmed by 7 bases and V by 7 bases; bases with no gene match: 9. Per the germline V gene, CDR1 is MNHNS and CDR2 is SASEGT. CDR3 length equals 14 residues.